This T cell receptor beta chain stems from a study of T cells in localized non-small cell lung cancer. Some clones are missing from TCRdb's copy, which holds only in-frame ones; the method was immunoSEQ multiplex PCR. Of some 2,000 clones in the sample, 24% were seen once. A note on this clone: Its cognate antigen is unknown.

Adjacent lung lacking atypia came from at least 2 cm beyond the tumor margin. Study-wide points: For the top 100 tumor clones, a median around 61 also appeared in adjacent lung.

This clonotype was obtained from a woman aged 40-75 years with stage II squamous cell lung carcinoma. The sample consisted of normal lung tissue next to the tumor, taken before any cancer treatment.

The CDR3 region has the DNA TGTGCCAGCAGTTACTCGGGCGGGACTAGCGGGAGGCCGAAACGAACAGATACGCAGTATTTT. It codes for CASSYSGGTSGRPKRTDTQYF. The chain employs TRBV6-8 and TRBJ2-3; TRBD2 aligns across 15 bases. This CDR3 comprises 21 residues. V lost 0 bases and J lost 3; bases outside the gene matches: 13. CDR1 and CDR2 (germline): MNHGY, SAAAGT.